A single sample gave rise to the 6 T cell receptor beta chains below, sequenced in a study of CXCR3-negative and CXCR3-positive naive CD8 T cells. The TRB libraries of cDNA were built by UMI-labeled 5' RACE. With the 5' RACE reads reprocessed, TCRdb shows one record per CDR3 protein and no DNA. Recorded for this sample: under 10,000 distinct CDR3 sequences. The sequencing sample was made of naive CXCR3- CD8+ T cells from blood. Subset denoted: CD45RO-CCR7+CD27+CD95- naive CD8+ T cells lacking CXCR3 (TNR3-). The receptors come from a human donor in good health. Some clones in this sample may be carry-over from other donors' samples.

V gene TRBV9 combines with J gene TRBJ1-6; the D call of TRBD1 rests on TCRdb alone, since no DNA is present to check it. Germline loops: CDR1 SGDLS, CDR2 YYNGEE. The CDR3 is 15 residues long. This chain's CDR3 is CASSEGAAYNSPLHF.

This sequence joins TRBV6-6 and TRBJ2-5; TCRdb reports TRBD2, a call that lacks DNA to check it against. This CDR3 is built from 14 residues. Looked up from germline, CDR1 is MNHNY and CDR2 is SVGAGI (reference sequence). The CDR3 reads CASSYSSPRETQYF.

J is TRBJ1-5 and V is TRBV20-1. Germline V gene data show CDR1 as DFQATT and CDR2 as SNEGSKA (reference sequence). The CDR3 is 13 amino acids. The CDR3 sequence: CSASQIIDQPQHF.

CDR3 region: CASSLYREGETQYF. This chain connects TRBV5-1 to TRBJ2-5; without DNA, the TCRdb call of TRBD2 cannot be checked. Germline CDR1 is SGHRS and CDR2 is YFSETQ. This CDR3 is built from 14 residues.

J is TRBJ2-1 and V is TRBV9; no DNA is available, so the TRBD1 call from TCRdb remains unchecked. Germline V gene lookup returns CDR1 SGDLS and CDR2 YYNGEE. The CDR3 length is 11 residues. This chain's CDR3 is CASSQGAEQFF.

V usage is TRBV29-1 and J usage is TRBJ2-1; as DNA is missing, the TRBD1 call by TCRdb cannot be tested. The CDR3 is 16 amino acids. Germline lookup yields CDR1 SQVTM and CDR2 ANQGSEA. The CDR3 loop is CSVEGSFGGQINEQFF.